This T cell receptor (beta chain) was identified during a study of cytomegalovirus exposure and HLA in healthy donors. Overall study findings and caveats: Earlier results showed most TCR beta V segments being productive about 87% or about 30% of the time. The study dropped some indistinguishable V segments, TRBV6-2 and TRBV6-3 among them. Researchers had no immune exposure information except CMV serostatus available.

The CDR3 runs to 17 residues. Germline V CDR1 and CDR2: SGHNT, YENEEA. The V and J ends lost 0 bases and 2 bases respectively, with 11 bases between them. In its sample, this clone was seen many times. Its antigen is not known. The study ran its PCR with 60 Vbeta and 13 Jbeta primers. Some clones are missing from TCRdb's copy, which holds only in-frame ones; the method was immunoSEQ multiplex PCR. The sample yields around 300,000 clones, 80% to 90% seen once. The study sampled nominally healthy donors, though unrecorded immune exposures were likely. The chain carries TRBV11-3 and TRBJ2-6; maybe TRBD2 (5 bases). The TCR originated in a woman aged 40 to 50 in good health and CMV-seropositive. Material for sequencing was PBMCs. The DNA of the CDR3 is TGTGCCAGCAGCTTAGATGAGAGGGCTGCTGGGGCCAACGTCCTGACTTTC. Protein product: CASSLDERAAGANVLTF. Drawing the rest from reference TRBV11-3 and TRBJ2-6, the complete variable domain is EAGVVQSPRYKIIEKKQPVAFWCNPISGHNTLYWYLQNLGQGPELLIRYENEEAVDDSQLPKDRFSAERLKGVDSTLKIQPAELGDSAVYLCASSLDERAAGANVLTFGAGSRLTVL.